Listed here are 19 T cell receptor beta chains from one sample, sequenced in a study of cytomegalovirus exposure and HLA in healthy donors. With 60 Vbeta and 13 Jbeta primers, the PCR was carried out. The table came from immunoSEQ multiplex PCR; TCRdb's copy has only in-frame clones and leaves some out. The sample contains 55,000 to 80,000 clones, around 80% of which appear only once. The sequenced sample was PBMCs. Every receptor here comes from a man aged 40-55 years in good health and CMV-seronegative.

Within the sample, this clone is medium-sized. CDR3 DNA sequence: TGTGCCAGCCGCGGACAGGGGGCGTCCTACGAGCAGTACTTC. Protein: CASRGQGASYEQYF. The J gene is TRBJ2-7, the V gene TRBV27, with 11 bases aligning to TRBD1. V was clipped by 8 bases and J by 1 base; unmatched bases: 4. Germline values: CDR1 MNHEY, CDR2 SMNVEV (reference sequence). This CDR3 is built from 14 residues.

V gene TRBV6-5 combines with J gene TRBJ2-1; 10 bases align to TRBD2. Unmatched junction bases numbered 9, after V lost 5 bases and J lost 8 bases. Per germline, CDR1 MNHEY and CDR2 SVGAGI. The CDR3 is made up of 15 amino acids. The CDR3 is CASSLAGASIDEQFF. In DNA, the CDR3 is TGTGCCAGCAGTCTAGCGGGGGCCTCAATCGATGAGCAGTTCTTC.

This clone was recorded only once. This sequence joins TRBV9 and TRBJ1-1; D is ambiguous. The germline gives CDR1 SGDLS, CDR2 YYNGEE. Trimming removed 0 bases at V and 6 bases at J, with 12 bases between. This CDR3 has 14 amino acids. The DNA for the CDR3 is TGTGCCAGCAGCGTAGCTGGGCAGCAGTCTGAAGCTTTCTTT. It yields the protein CASSVAGQQSEAFF.

The V call is TRBV11-2, the J call TRBJ1-2; 12 nucleotides agree with TRBD1. CDR3 length equals 16 residues. Germline trimming cut 6 bases from V and 6 bases from J; bases unmatched to any gene: 11. Germline V gene lookup returns CDR1 SGHAT and CDR2 FQNNGV. DNA for the CDR3: TGTGCCAGCAGGGGGACAGGGGGCGCCGAGGTCGATGGCTACACCTTC. Translated: CASRGTGGAEVDGYTF.

This clone was counted only a few times. The chain is built from TRBV5-6 and TRBJ2-4; D might be TRBD1 (6 bases). The V gene's germline CDR1 is SGHDT and CDR2 YYEEEE. CDR3 size: 15 residues. Trimming left V 4 bases short and J 4 bases short, with 15 bases between. The CDR3 DNA sequence: TGTGCCAGCAGCCGAGTTCGGCAGGGGAAAAACATTCAGTACTTC. Its translation: CASSRVRQGKNIQYF.

V usage is TRBV27 and J usage is TRBJ2-7; TRBD1 aligns across 10 bases. With 3 bases clipped from V and 0 bases from J, the junction kept 5 bases outside the gene matches. CDR1 is MNHEY, CDR2 SMNVEV, per germline (reference sequence). This CDR3 region has 16 residues. The DNA for the CDR3 is TGTGCCAGCAGTTTGAAGACAGGGGGCGCCTCCTACGAGCAGTACTTC. Protein: CASSLKTGGASYEQYF.

The chain combines TRBV6-5 with TRBJ1-1; D remains unclear. CDR3 length: 13 residues. The V and J ends lost 5 bases and 10 bases respectively, with 17 bases between them. The germline gives CDR1 MNHEY, CDR2 SVGAGI. The CDR3 nucleotides are TGTGCCAGCAGTGAATCGGGGTCGAGATTAGCTTTCTTT. It codes for CASSESGSRLAFF.

This clone was counted a single time. This chain links TRBV7-8 with TRBJ1-6, with TRBD1 identical over 7 bases. The germline V gene has CDR1 SGHVS and CDR2 FQNEAQ. V lost 5 bases and J lost 10; bases outside the gene matches: 8. The CDR3 length is 14 residues. Written as DNA, the CDR3 is TGTGCCAGCAGCCTGGACAGGCTTCAATCACCCCTCCACTTT. This sequence encodes CASSLDRLQSPLHF.

This clone was picked up one time. A read error may account for a junction end that differs from germline. The CDR3 is CSSSFSGRGIGETQYF. The DNA of the CDR3 is TGTTCCAGCAGCTTCTCCGGAAGGGGAATAGGGGAGACCCAGTACTTC. The rearrangement uses TRBV7-9 and TRBJ2-5; possibly TRBD1 for D (5 bases). This CDR3 spans 16 amino acids. The germline V gene has CDR1 SEHNR and CDR2 FQNEAQ (reference sequence).

The chain couples TRBV11-2 to TRBJ2-7; 7 nucleotides line up with TRBD1. V dropped 5 bases and J dropped 3; count of bases not matched to a gene: 10. Germline CDR1 SGHAT, CDR2 FQNNGV. The CDR3 contains 15 residues. The chain's CDR3 is CASSATRDRVYEQYF. The CDR3 DNA reads TGTGCCAGCAGCGCAACCCGTGACAGGGTCTACGAGCAGTACTTC. The full variable domain, completed using reference TRBV11-2 and TRBJ2-7, is EAGVAQSPRYKIIEKRQSVAFWCNPISGHATLYWYQQILGQGPKLLIQFQNNGVVDDSQLPKDRFSAERLKGVDSTLKIQPAKLEDSAVYLCASSATRDRVYEQYFGPGTRLTVT.

The rearrangement links TRBV11-2 to TRBJ2-1, with D possibly TRBD2 on 5 matching bases. V shed 3 bases and J shed 7 bases, with 16 bases lying between them. Germline values: CDR1 SGHAT, CDR2 FQNNGV. The length of the CDR3 is 15 residues. The CDR3 DNA reads TGTGCCAGCAGCTTTGTGGAACTAGAATTGAATGAGCAGTTCTTC. This translates into CASSFVELELNEQFF.

The J gene is TRBJ2-2, the V gene TRBV10-1; 9 positions agree with TRBD1. The length of the CDR3 is 16 residues. V gave up 4 bases and J gave up 6 bases; unmatched junction bases: 9. CDR1 and CDR2 (germline): WNHNN, SYGVQD (reference sequence). The CDR3 DNA reads as TGCGCCAGCAGTGCACCGGGACAGGGTTTCCCCGGGGAGCTGTTTTTT. This encodes CASSAPGQGFPGELFF.

The V and J genes are TRBV7-8 and TRBJ2-7, with 11 bases lining up with TRBD2. This CDR3 is 16 amino acids long. Trimming cost V 5 bases and J 0 bases; bases outside gene matches: 6. CDR1 SGHVS and CDR2 FQNEAQ come from the germline V gene. In DNA, the CDR3 is TGTGCCAGCAGCCCGGGACTAGCGGAAAGCTCCTACGAGCAGTACTTC. This codes for CASSPGLAESSYEQYF.

This sequence joins TRBV10-3 and TRBJ2-3, with 7 positions matching TRBD2. CDR1 and CDR2 from the germline V gene are ENHRY and SYGVKD. V lost 2 bases to trimming and J lost 0 bases; unmatched junction nucleotides: 5. This CDR3 region has 16 residues. This chain's CDR3 is CAISEVAGRSTDTQYF. The CDR3 nucleotides read TGTGCCATCAGTGAGGTAGCGGGCCGGAGCACAGATACGCAGTATTTT.

This chain links TRBV10-2 with TRBJ2-3; 8 bases line up with TRBD2. J was trimmed by 4 bases and V by 9 bases; bases with no gene match: 9. The CDR3 runs to 14 residues. Germline lookup yields CDR1 WSHSY and CDR2 SAAADI. CDR3 nucleotides: TGCGCCAGTCACCCCGGGACTAGTCCAGATACGCAGTATTTT. Translation: CASHPGTSPDTQYF.

The chain has TRBV4-1 and TRBJ2-7; 7 nucleotides align to TRBD1. CDR3 size: 14 residues. Germline lookup yields CDR1 MGHRA and CDR2 YSYEKL. The trim removed 4 bases at V and 0 bases at J, leaving 3 bases unmatched. CDR3 in DNA: TGCGCCAGCAGCCGACCAGGGGGCTCCTACGAGCAGTACTTC. The encoded protein is CASSRPGGSYEQYF.

The gene calls are TRBV9 and TRBJ2-6, with 8 bases identical to TRBD1. Per germline, CDR1 SGDLS and CDR2 YYNGEE. The junction had 3 bases not matched to a gene; V was cut back by 4 bases and J by 0 bases. This CDR3 comprises 16 residues. The CDR3 nucleotides are TGTGCCAGCAGCAACAGGGGGGACTCTGGGGCCAACGTCCTGACTTTC. Residues: CASSNRGDSGANVLTF. Full variable domain (missing parts from reference TRBV9 and TRBJ2-6): DSGVTQTPKHLITATGQRVTLRCSPRSGDLSVYWYQQSLDQGLQFLIQYYNGEERAKGNILERFSAQQFPDLHSELNLSSLELGDSALYFCASSNRGDSGANVLTFGAGSRLTVL.

V usage is TRBV7-6 and J usage is TRBJ2-5, with 7 bases that match TRBD1. CDR3 size: 12 residues. In germline, CDR1 is SGHVS, CDR2 FNYEAQ. J lost 11 bases, V lost 6 bases, and 9 bases had no gene match. As DNA, the CDR3 is TGTGCCAGCAGTCTGGGCGGACAGGAGCAGTACTTC. Translating gives CASSLGGQEQYF.

The V and J genes are TRBV9 and TRBJ2-5, with D possibly TRBD1 on 6 matching bases. Germline CDR1 and CDR2: SGDLS and YYNGEE. V was shortened by 0 bases and J by 2 bases, with 11 bases between the two germline ends. This CDR3 spans 15 amino acids. The chain's CDR3 is CASSVGDNFQETQYF. The CDR3 nucleotides read TGTGCCAGCAGCGTAGGGGACAACTTTCAAGAGACCCAGTACTTC.